Listed below are T cell receptor beta chains from one sample, sequenced in a study of cytomegalovirus exposure and HLA in healthy donors. The assay was immunoSEQ multiplex PCR, and TCRdb's table has in-frame clones only and misses some. The data show about 98,000 clones, approximately 74% seen once. Sample: PBMCs. All receptors derive from a male donor in good health and CMV-seronegative. The CDR3 runs from the conserved cysteine through the conserved F or W. Clone size is given for some rows only: seen once, a few or many times, or a class if the clone is expanded.

clone_size j_call v_call cdr3_aa
NA TRBJ2-6 TRBV5-1 CASSLQQNSGANVLTF
NA TRBJ2-7 TRBV29-1 CSVGTGDSYEQYF
NA TRBJ2-3 TRBV2 CASPNPSQGRGDTQYF
NA TRBJ1-4 TRBV9 CASSPWSGRGEEKLFF
NA TRBJ2-1 TRBV7-9 CASSVAGTRNNEQFF
NA TRBJ1-2 TRBV27 CASSSQGLLGYTF
NA TRBJ2-3 TRBV7-6 CASVARDYRTDTQYF
NA TRBJ1-4 TRBV9 CASSSNPRDSLIEKLFF
NA TRBJ2-7 TRBV10-2 CASSEGTGPPYEQYF
once TRBJ2-1 TRBV5-8 CASSLGTGGTMEPEQFF
NA TRBJ2-2 TRBV7-2 CASSPGRQNTGELFF
once TRBJ1-2 TRBV28 CASSLGAGGQSYGYTF
few TRBJ1-6 TRBV30 CAWSPGTDNSPLHF
NA TRBJ2-7 TRBV7-6 CASSLDWRGVSSYEQYF
NA TRBJ2-1 TRBV27 CASNKGLAGGGGNEQFF
NA TRBJ1-2 TRBV10-2 CASRRGQVIKDGYTF
NA TRBJ2-2 TRBV27 CASTETGTGDLHNTGELFF
NA TRBJ1-4 TRBV28 CASRQGANEKLFF
NA TRBJ1-5 TRBV27 CASSLWANQPQHF
NA TRBJ1-5 TRBV9 CASSVEAGNQPQHF
NA TRBJ2-3 TRBV4-3 CASSQDGFRGTQYF
once TRBJ2-2 TRBV18 CASSPPGQAVRITGELFF
NA TRBJ1-4 TRBV30 CAWSRMTGEKEKLFF
NA TRBJ2-2 TRBV2 CASSENGGTNTGELFF
NA TRBJ2-1 TRBV4-2 CASSQPLNEQFF
few TRBJ2-5 TRBV7-2 CASSLAGGVTQYF
NA TRBJ2-1 TRBV4-3 CASSPEGAGGPVEQFF
NA TRBJ2-2 TRBV6-6 CAIIAGNHGELFF
few TRBJ1-2 TRBV28 CASSPYGTFYGYTF
NA TRBJ1-1 TRBV30 CAWSVPPNSAFF
once TRBJ1-2 TRBV6-5 CASLGFGGAGYTF
NA TRBJ2-3 TRBV4-1 CASSRGSGDTQYF
NA NA TRBV6-1 CASSELSESHYEQYF
NA TRBJ2-7 TRBV5-1 CASSSGGLDEQYF
once TRBJ2-2 TRBV7-2 CASSLALGLAIGELFF
few TRBJ1-5 TRBV9 CASSVGQGSQPQHF
NA TRBJ2-2 TRBV5-1 CASSGHSTGELFF
few TRBJ1-4 TRBV2 CASSIVRSEKLFF
NA TRBJ1-3 TRBV30 CAWDKAAGNTIYF
NA TRBJ1-5 TRBV7-4 CASETGQACNQPQHF
NA TRBJ1-3 TRBV15 CATSSGTVSSGNTIYF
NA TRBJ2-3 TRBV27 CASSFSGRADTQYF
NA TRBJ1-2 TRBV15 CATSRVSGEHYGYTF
NA TRBJ2-2 TRBV29-1 CSVASLAGFTGELFF
NA TRBJ1-2 TRBV5-4 CASSYDRGRENYGYTF
few NA TRBV7-9 CASSLGGGRSSYEQYF
NA TRBJ2-7 TRBV7-9 CASSLGPTTYEQYF
NA NA TRBV30 CASTRSGIAYEQYF
NA TRBJ2-2 TRBV10-2 CASSAPGELFF
once TRBJ2-3 TRBV29-1 CSAPDSHTDTQYF
NA TRBJ2-2 TRBV30 CAWRDRGFTGELFF
few TRBJ2-1 TRBV5-1 CASSLDSAYNNEQFF
NA TRBJ1-5 TRBV5-6 CASSLGTGGSNQPQHF
NA TRBJ1-3 TRBV29-1 CSVEWQGSSGNTIYF
NA TRBJ2-7 TRBV5-1 CASSFPGQPSYEQYF
NA TRBJ2-7 TRBV27 CASSLSGQGPEFLDEQYF
NA TRBJ1-4 TRBV9 CASSTGQGANEKLFF